This T cell receptor beta chain is from a study of CD8 T cells in Susac syndrome. Through negative isolation, CD4+ and CD8+ T cells were obtained, while TEMRA cells were enriched using FACS. CDR1 and CDR2 from the germline V gene are LNHDA and SQIVND (reference sequence). V lost 3 bases and J lost 7, with 16 bases in between. The CDR3 spans 15 residues. After extraction with the RNeasy kit, 0.5 to 1 ug of the RNA was reverse transcribed using random hexamers. By means of immunoSEQ multiplex PCR, TCR beta CDR3 spanning 54 Vbeta and 13 Jbeta underwent amplification. From the immunoSEQ multiplex PCR reads, TCRdb called clonotypes with MiXCR, one entry per CDR3 protein. The sample lists about 400,000 distinct CDR3 sequences, 85% to 90% occurring once.

The sequence was obtained from a human donor with multiple sclerosis. Material: CD8+ T cells from PBMCs. The genes are TRBV19 and TRBJ2-1; the D is unclear. CDR3 amino acids: CASSIWTRKENEQFF. The CDR3 bases are TGTGCCAGTAGTATTTGGACCAGAAAGGAGAATGAGCAGTTCTTC.